The 12 T cell receptor beta chains below all came from one sample that was sequenced in a study of blood T cells in healthy people across ages. The use of a sample-barcoded 5' primer and a J-beta primer mix characterized a second PCR of about 7 to 12 cycles. TCRdb reanalysed the 5' RACE reads using MiXCR and keeps one entry per CDR3 protein. The repertoire includes hundreds of thousands of distinct CDR3 sequences, 20% to 25% of them detected once, and 3% to 4.5% sits in the top ten. Sample: blood. The source of these receptors is a man between 65 and 85 years old in good health.

A remark on this clonotype: One junction end does not reproduce the germline sequence, and a read error may be involved. This chain joins TRBV20-1 and TRBJ2-5; 9 nucleotides agree with TRBD2. The CDR3 is 16 amino acids. The germline V gene has CDR1 DFQATT and CDR2 SNEGSKA (reference sequence). CDR3 amino acids: CSARDRRGGFQETQCF. The CDR3 nucleotides are TGCAGTGCTAGAGATCGGCGGGGGGGGTTCCAAGAGACCCAGTGCTTC.

This clonotype was counted a few times. This sequence joins TRBV10-2 and TRBJ2-1; weak D call: TRBD2 (5 bases). The length of the CDR3 is 16 residues. V was trimmed by 4 bases and J by 0 bases, leaving 13 bases between them. The germline V gene has CDR1 WSHSY and CDR2 SAAADI. This CDR3 is CASSGQLGPSYNEQFF. CDR3 bases: TGCGCCAGCAGTGGACAACTAGGGCCCTCCTACAATGAGCAGTTCTTC.

This clonotype was detected only a few times. The V and J genes are TRBV29-1 and TRBJ1-4; D might be TRBD1 (5 bases). The CDR3 is 13 residues long. Germline V CDR1 and CDR2: SQVTM, ANQGSEA. The V end lost 7 bases, the J end lost 6 bases, and 15 bases lay between the germline ends. The CDR3 DNA is TGCAGCGCTTGCCAAGGGGCCGATGAAAAACTGTTTTTT. As protein: CSACQGADEKLFF.

This clonotype was counted once. CDR3 DNA sequence: TGTGCCAGCAGCCAGGGGTTACGCGGGGAGCTGTTTTTT. Protein product: CASSQGLRGELFF. The genes are TRBV3-1 and TRBJ2-2; D unresolved. V lost 3 bases and J lost 7, with 9 bases in between. Per the germline V gene, CDR1 is LGHDT and CDR2 is YNNKEL (reference sequence). The CDR3 has 13 amino acids.

The chain links TRBV12-3 or TRBV12-4 to TRBJ2-7, with 7 bases aligning to TRBD2. The J segment lost 2 bases and the V segment lost 7 bases, leaving 8 bases of the junction unmatched. The CDR3 extends over 14 amino acids. The CDR3 DNA sequence: TGTGCCAGCAAGACTCGACTAGCTCCCTACGAGCAGTACTTC. Amino acid sequence: CASKTRLAPYEQYF.

This clonotype was seen at least ten times. This chain connects TRBV4-2 to TRBJ2-5, with TRBD2 matching over 10 bases. There are 17 residues in the CDR3. The trim removed 0 bases at V and 4 bases at J, leaving 8 bases unmatched. From germline, CDR1 is LGHNA and CDR2 YNFKEQ. The CDR3 protein is CASSQEETRLAGETQYF. CDR3 DNA: TGTGCCAGCAGCCAAGAGGAGACCAGACTAGCGGGAGAGACCCAGTACTTC.

The chain uses TRBV5-1 and TRBJ1-2; 8 bases are shared with TRBD1. This CDR3 contains 16 residues. Germline lookup yields CDR1 SGHRS and CDR2 YFSETQ. V was pared by 0 bases and J by 3 bases, with 7 bases of the junction left unmatched. CDR3: CASSLADGQGHYGYTF. The CDR3, as DNA: TGCGCCAGCAGCTTGGCCGACGGACAGGGACACTATGGCTACACCTTC. The variable domain in full, completed from reference TRBV5-1 and TRBJ1-2, reads KAGVTQTPRYLIKTRGQQVTLSCSPISGHRSVSWYQQTPGQGLQFLFEYFSETQRNKGNFPGRFSGRQFSNSRSEMNVSTLELGDSALYLCASSLADGQGHYGYTFGSGTRLTVV.

This chain connects TRBV9 to TRBJ2-5; perhaps TRBD1 as D (6 bases). The DNA matches TRBJ2-7 better at its end, which makes the J call doubtful. This CDR3 contains 16 residues. The germline gives CDR1 SGDLS, CDR2 YYNGEE. The CDR3 region has the DNA TGTGCCAGCAGCGTGACGCGGGTTAGGGGGAGCTACGAGCAGTACTTC. Amino acids: CASSVTRVRGSYEQYF.

This clonotype showed up many times. V is TRBV7-3 and J is TRBJ2-2; no clear D gene. With 5 bases removed from V and 0 bases from J, the gap between germline ends came to 7 bases. There are 14 residues in the CDR3. Germline-derived CDR1 and CDR2 are SGHTA and FQGTGA. CDR3 DNA: TGTGCCAGCAGCAGGCAAGCGAACACCGGGGAGCTGTTTTTT. Translation: CASSRQANTGELFF.

Only a few counts were recorded for this clonotype. The rearrangement joins TRBV19 to TRBJ2-4; a possible D gene is TRBD1 (5 bases). The length of the CDR3 is 15 residues. Trimming removed 3 bases from V and 8 bases from J, with 17 bases in between. Germline assignment: CDR1 LNHDA and CDR2 SQIVND (reference sequence). The CDR3 loop reads CASSIGLAGMDIQYF. The CDR3, as DNA: TGTGCCAGTAGTATTGGGTTGGCAGGGATGGACATTCAGTACTTC.

This clonotype was counted many times. The rearrangement joins TRBV29-1 to TRBJ2-5; 7 bases align to TRBD2. The germline V gene has CDR1 SQVTM and CDR2 ANQGSEA. This CDR3 region has 12 residues. J gave up 3 bases and V 6 bases, and 4 bases lay outside the gene matches. The chain's CDR3 is CSVYAGEETQYF. CDR3 coding DNA: TGCAGCGTGTATGCGGGAGAAGAGACCCAGTACTTC.

The chain is built from TRBV27 and TRBJ2-5; TRBD2 matches 9 bases. The CDR3 length is 16 residues. The junction had 10 bases not matched to a gene; V was cut back by 4 bases and J by 4 bases. Germline V CDR1 and CDR2: MNHEY, SMNVEV (reference sequence). This CDR3 reads CASSSRIAGELETQYF. The CDR3 nucleotides read TGTGCCAGCAGTTCCCGGATAGCGGGAGAGCTAGAGACCCAGTACTTC.